This TCR beta chain is from a study of cytomegalovirus exposure and HLA in healthy donors. Study-wide results and caveats: As was reported, the classifier diagnosed cytomegalovirus status with high specificity and sensitivity.

Clones were read by immunoSEQ multiplex PCR, and TCRdb kept only the in-frame ones, dropping some. Among more than 55,000 clones listed, roughly 87% were seen once. The CDR3 has 13 amino acids. In germline, CDR1 is SGHVS, CDR2 FQNEAQ. The V gene lost 1 base and the J gene lost 5 bases, with 8 bases spanning the gap. In regard to this clone: The antigen remains unidentified.

This chain joins TRBV7-8 and TRBJ1-1; D is possibly TRBD1 (5 bases). Sequenced input: PBMCs. The receptor was isolated from a woman between 18 and 29 years old in good health and CMV-seronegative. The CDR3 protein is CASSLEPGTEAFF. The CDR3 nucleotides read TGTGCCAGCAGCTTAGAACCAGGGACTGAAGCTTTCTTT.